The rows below give T cell receptor beta chains drawn from one sample of a study of T cell repertoires in cytomegalovirus infection. TCRdb independently ran MiXCR on the reads; one entry per CDR3 protein. Among approximately 590,000 distinct CDR3 sequences listed, 40% were seen once. No antigen is known for these receptors. The specimen comprised cultured PBMCs, sampled from culture after CMV antigen stimulation. These receptors originate from a human donor in good health (CMV status not recorded). Some clones in this sample may be carry-over from other donors' samples. Both conserved end residues are part of each CDR3. Fields, in order: clone size, J gene, D gene, V gene, CDR3 protein, CDR3 DNA. The D gene is left open where the match is weak. Clone size is given for some rows only: seen once, a few or many times, or a class if the clone is expanded.

>few|TRBJ2-7|-|TRBV6-6
CASSYSIKAGYSYEQYF
TGTGCCAGCAGTTACTCGATAAAGGCGGGATACTCCTACGAGCAGTACTTC
>few|TRBJ1-5|-|TRBV7-2
CASSLEGGLNQPQHF
TGTGCCAGCAGCTTAGAAGGTGGGCTCAATCAGCCCCAGCATTTT
>-|TRBJ2-7|-|TRBV28
CASSSRRGRYEQYF
TGTGCCAGCAGCTCAAGGCGTGGGCGGTACGAGCAGTACTTC
>many|TRBJ2-1|TRBD2|TRBV7-8
CASSNKGTSGMSSYNEQFF
TGTGCCAGCAGCAACAAAGGGACTAGCGGAATGAGCTCCTACAATGAGCAGTTCTTC
>-|TRBJ2-5|-|TRBV12-3/TRBV12-4
CASSARQQETQYF
TGTGCCAGCAGCGCCCGACAGCAAGAGACCCAGTACTTC
>-|TRBJ2-7|TRBD2|TRBV10-2
CATQGATSGTYEQYF
TGCGCCACTCAAGGTGCAACTAGCGGAACCTACGAGCAGTACTTC
>once|TRBJ2-7|TRBD2|TRBV7-9
CASSTRVSGSDEQYF
TGTGCCAGCAGCACAAGGGTGAGCGGGAGTGACGAGCAGTACTTC
>-|TRBJ2-7|TRBD2|TRBV27
CASSRLAGGRYEQYF
TGTGCCAGCAGTAGACTAGCGGGAGGTCGGTACGAGCAGTACTTC
>few|TRBJ2-3|-|TRBV7-9
CASSWSEFRDTQYF
TGTGCCAGCAGCTGGTCGGAGTTCAGAGATACGCAGTATTTT
>-|TRBJ2-1|-|TRBV19
CASSIASVSNEQFF
TGTGCCAGTAGTATTGCTTCGGTCTCTAATGAGCAGTTCTTC
>-|TRBJ2-2|TRBD1|TRBV7-7
CASSPTEGGDTGELFF
TGTGCCAGCAGCCCCACCGAAGGGGGCGACACCGGGGAGCTGTTTTTT
>many|TRBJ2-3|TRBD2|TRBV7-2
CASSLVGRVSDTQYF
TGTGCCAGCAGCTTAGTGGGGAGGGTCTCAGATACGCAGTATTTT
>few|TRBJ2-5|-|TRBV10-2
CASSEATGHQETQYF
TGCGCCAGCAGTGAGGCGACGGGTCACCAAGAGACCCAGTACTTC
>few|TRBJ2-4|TRBD1|TRBV6-1
CASSYTGGAKNIQYF
TGTGCCAGCAGTTATACAGGGGGGGCCAAAAACATTCAGTACTTC
>-|TRBJ2-7|-|TRBV12-3/TRBV12-4
CASSSGLATYEQYF
TGTGCCAGCAGTTCGGGACTCGCCACCTACGAGCAGTACTTC
>-|TRBJ1-2|TRBD1|TRBV6-1
CASSETADRQRTF
TGTGCCAGCAGTGAAACTGCGGACAGGCAAAGAACCTTC
>once|TRBJ1-1|-|TRBV20-1
CSATYTGKAFF
TGCAGTGCAACGTATACAGGGAAAGCTTTCTTT
>few|TRBJ1-3|TRBD1|TRBV6-5
CASSLGQINSGNTIYF
TGTGCCAGCAGTCTGGGACAGATTAACTCTGGAAACACCATATATTTT
>-|TRBJ2-7|-|TRBV12-3/TRBV12-4
CASSLFSEQYF
TGTGCCAGCAGTTTATTTTCCGAGCAGTACTTC
>few|TRBJ2-3|TRBD2|TRBV7-2
CASSKLAGTDTQYF
TGTGCCAGCAGCAAGCTAGCGGGCACAGATACGCAGTATTTT
>-|TRBJ1-1|-|TRBV30
CAWSVGLRNTEAFF
TGTGCCTGGAGTGTCGGGTTGAGGAACACTGAAGCTTTCTTT
>-|TRBJ1-1|-|TRBV4-1
CASSGLLGESTEAFF
TGCGCCAGCAGCGGATTATTGGGAGAGAGCACTGAAGCTTTCTTT
>-|TRBJ1-1|-|TRBV7-2
CASSWGGDAEAFF
TGTGCCAGCAGCTGGGGGGGGGACGCTGAAGCTTTCTTT
>few|TRBJ1-6|-|TRBV19
CASSISWGTGSPLHF
TGTGCCAGTAGTATATCCTGGGGGACGGGTTCACCCCTCCACTTT
>-|TRBJ2-1|TRBD2|TRBV7-2
CASNSLRGGRNEQFF
TGTGCCAGCAACTCGTTGCGGGGGGGTAGAAATGAGCAGTTCTTC
>few|TRBJ1-5|-|TRBV6-1
CASIGRLGNQPQHF
TGTGCCAGCATTGGACGGTTGGGCAATCAGCCCCAGCATTTT
>few|TRBJ1-5|-|TRBV14
CASSQDQPQHF
TGTGCCAGCAGCCAGGACCAGCCCCAGCATTTT
>few|TRBJ2-3|TRBD2|TRBV7-2
CASSILAGGGTQYF
TGTGCCAGCAGCATACTAGCGGGGGGGGGTACGCAGTATTTT
>few|TRBJ1-5|-|TRBV6-6
CATTGQGGQPQHF
TGTGCCACCACAGGTCAGGGTGGACAGCCCCAGCATTTT
>-|TRBJ2-2|-|TRBV6-2/TRBV6-3
CASSEQSTGELFF
TGTGCCAGCAGTGAACAGAGCACCGGGGAGCTGTTTTTT
>once|TRBJ1-5|-|TRBV20-1
CSAREYLYQPQHF
TGCAGTGCTAGAGAGTACCTTTATCAGCCCCAGCATTTT
>many|TRBJ2-1|-|TRBV7-2
CASSLWGGSYNEQFF
TGTGCCAGCAGCTTATGGGGCGGCTCCTACAATGAGCAGTTCTTC
>-|TRBJ1-2|-|TRBV7-9
CASSTRQTLWDYGYTF
TGTGCCAGCAGCACCCGACAGACTTTGTGGGACTATGGCTACACCTTC
>-|TRBJ2-7|TRBD2|TRBV10-3
CAISSRVIAGDYEQYF
TGTGCCATCAGTTCCCGTGTAATAGCGGGGGACTACGAGCAGTACTTC
>few|TRBJ2-3|TRBD1|TRBV20-1
CSAVSQGDTDTQYF
TGCAGTGCCGTTTCCCAGGGGGACACAGATACGCAGTATTTT
>few|TRBJ2-7|TRBD1|TRBV7-2
CASSLTGTGNEQYF
TGTGCCAGCAGCTTAACAGGGACAGGGAACGAGCAGTACTTC
>-|TRBJ2-2|-|TRBV18
CASSPRQQANTGELFF
TGTGCCAGCTCACCACGTCAACAAGCGAACACCGGGGAGCTGTTTTTT
>-|TRBJ2-1|TRBD2|TRBV27
CASSHTSGPYNEQFF
TGTGCCAGCAGCCACACTAGCGGCCCCTACAATGAGCAGTTCTTC
>-|TRBJ2-2|TRBD1|TRBV7-2
CASSQDRVTGELFF
TGTGCCAGCAGCCAGGACAGGGTAACCGGGGAGCTGTTTTTT
>-|TRBJ2-7|TRBD2|TRBV7-2
CASSIRLAGGYEQYF
TGTGCCAGCAGCATTAGACTAGCGGGGGGTTACGAGCAGTACTTC